The present T cell receptor beta chain was sequenced within a study of blood T cell repertoires in COVID-19. The assay was immunoSEQ multiplex PCR, and TCRdb's table has in-frame clones only and misses some. The table lists a few hundred thousand clones, 75% to 90% of them singletons, with approximately 0.84% in the top ten. CDR1 is SGHAT and CDR2 is FQNNGV in the germline V gene. Trimming took off 0 bases at V and 5 bases at J, with 23 bases between the two ends. The CDR3 consists of 19 residues. The receptor's source is a man aged 30 to 39 with acute or convalescent COVID-19. The sample was peripheral blood. V gene TRBV11-2 combines with J gene TRBJ2-1; possible D gene TRBD2, 6 bases. The CDR3 DNA reads TGTGCCAGCAGCTTAGACCTTCGTCTAGGCGGGGCGAGGAACAATGAGCAGTTCTTC. It translates to CASSLDLRLGGARNNEQFF.